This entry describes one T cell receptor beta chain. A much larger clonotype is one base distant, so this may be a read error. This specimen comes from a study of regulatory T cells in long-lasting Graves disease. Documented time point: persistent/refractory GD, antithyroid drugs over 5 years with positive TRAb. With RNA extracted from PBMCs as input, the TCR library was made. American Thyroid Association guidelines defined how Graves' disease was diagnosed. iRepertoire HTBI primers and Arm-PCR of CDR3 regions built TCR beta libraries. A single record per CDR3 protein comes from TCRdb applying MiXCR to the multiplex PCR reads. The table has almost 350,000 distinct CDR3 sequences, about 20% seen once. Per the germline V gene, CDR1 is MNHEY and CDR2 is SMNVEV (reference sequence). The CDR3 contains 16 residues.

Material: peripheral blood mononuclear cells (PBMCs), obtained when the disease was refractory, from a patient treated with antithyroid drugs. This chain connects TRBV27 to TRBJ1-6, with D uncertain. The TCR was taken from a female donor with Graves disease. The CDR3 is CTSTPLAASYNSPLHF. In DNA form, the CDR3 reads TGTACCAGCACTCCCCTCGCGGCCTCCTATAATTCACCCCTCCACTTT.